These 19 T cell receptor beta chains share one sample of origin, sequenced in a study of sequential checkpoint blockade in melanoma. Treatment in this sample: randomized to nivolumab then ipilimumab (arm A) or the reverse (arm B). TCRdb's table, derived via immunoSEQ multiplex PCR, lists solely in-frame clones and lacks some. This table has about 10,000 clones, about 80% appearing once. Material: CD8+ T cells sorted from blood (inferred from file names), obtained from a patient given nivolumab and ipilimumab in sequence. The receptor source for this set is a human donor with melanoma.

The CDR3 DNA sequence: TGCGCCAGCAGTGAGTCGGCAGGTCTCCCCTACGAGCAGTACTTC. Translating it yields CASSESAGLPYEQYF. The chain combines TRBV10-1 with TRBJ2-7; the D is unclear. The V end lost 0 bases, the J end lost 2 bases, and 11 bases lay between the germline ends. The germline V gene encodes CDR1 WNHNN and CDR2 SYGVQD (reference sequence). The CDR3 runs to 15 residues.

This clone appeared a few times. The chain joins TRBV4-3 to TRBJ2-5; TRBD2 agrees at 10 bases. The V gene end was trimmed by 0 bases and the J gene end by 5 bases; junction bases not matched to a gene: 9. Germline values: CDR1 LGHNA, CDR2 YSLEER. This CDR3 is built from 17 residues. The CDR3 DNA sequence: TGCGCCAGCAGCCAAGATCCGAGCGGGGGGGCAGAGGAGACCCAGTACTTC. Protein product: CASSQDPSGGAEETQYF.

This clone turned up a few times. The chain has TRBV12-5 and TRBJ1-2; D is perhaps TRBD1 (6 bases). The CDR3 length is 13 residues. Germline CDR1 reads LGHNT; CDR2 reads FRNRAP. V gave up 4 bases and J gave up 4 bases, with 10 bases separating them. Here the CDR3 DNA reads TGTGCTAGTGGTTCGGACAGTTCCTATGGCTACACCTTC. This translates into CASGSDSSYGYTF.

The rearrangement uses TRBV5-5 and TRBJ2-7; 7 bases align to TRBD2. The CDR3 length is 14 residues. Germline trimming cut 2 bases from V and 0 bases from J; bases unmatched to any gene: 2. Germline V CDR1 and CDR2: SGHKS, YYEKEE (reference sequence). CDR3 region: CASSLAGSSYEQYF. The CDR3, as DNA: TGTGCCAGCAGCTTAGCGGGGAGCTCCTACGAGCAGTACTTC.

The rearrangement uses TRBV4-3 and TRBJ1-3; 9 bases are shared with TRBD1. Trimming took 4 bases from V and 7 from J; bases not matched to a gene: 5. This CDR3 is built from 14 residues. Per germline, CDR1 LGHNA and CDR2 YSLEER. For the CDR3, the DNA is TGCGCCAGCAGCCGACAGGGGACAGGGAACACCATATATTTT. Translation gives CASSRQGTGNTIYF.

The chain couples TRBV28 to TRBJ2-7; TRBD1 is a possible D gene (5 bases). V was trimmed by 6 bases and J by 6 bases, leaving 9 bases between them. From germline, CDR1 is MDHEN and CDR2 SYDVKM. The CDR3 loop spans 11 amino acids. CDR3 nucleotide sequence: TGTGCCAGCAGGCAGGGTACCGAGCAGTACTTC. Translating gives CASRQGTEQYF.

The rearrangement joins TRBV27 to TRBJ1-6; D might be TRBD1 (5 bases). Trimming left V 4 bases short and J 10 bases short, with 8 bases between. Germline CDR1 and CDR2: MNHEY and SMNVEV (reference sequence). The CDR3 totals 12 residues. Here the CDR3 reads CASSYPGSPLHF. The CDR3 DNA follows: TGTGCCAGCAGTTACCCAGGGTCACCCCTCCACTTT.

In its sample, this clone was seen once. V and J are TRBV4-3 and TRBJ1-4; perhaps TRBD1 as D (5 bases). The V end lost 0 bases, the J end lost 3 bases, and 8 bases lay between the germline ends. The CDR3 is made up of 15 amino acids. The germline CDR1 and CDR2 sequences are LGHNA and YSLEER. CDR3 loop: CASSQDGGSNEKLFF. Written as DNA, the CDR3 is TGCGCCAGCAGCCAAGACGGGGGGTCTAATGAAAAACTGTTTTTT.

The chain employs TRBV19 and TRBJ1-5, with a weak D call TRBD1 (5 bases). The length of the CDR3 is 14 residues. Germline V gene data show CDR1 as LNHDA and CDR2 as SQIVND (reference sequence). Trimming left V 3 bases short and J 9 bases short, with 15 bases between. The CDR3 loop reads CASSMGQGQWPQHF. The CDR3 DNA reads as TGTGCCAGTAGTATGGGGCAGGGTCAATGGCCCCAGCATTTT.

This chain connects TRBV6-6 to TRBJ2-7, with a weak D call TRBD2 (6 bases). CDR3 size: 13 residues. With 10 bases removed from V and 3 bases from J, the gap between germline ends came to 16 bases. Germline V gene data show CDR1 as MNHNY and CDR2 as SVGAGI (reference sequence). CDR3 DNA: TGTGCCATCGGGGAGGAGCCCCTCTACGAGCAGTACTTC. It specifies CAIGEEPLYEQYF.

This clone was detected only a few times. The chain has TRBV5-5 and TRBJ2-1; TRBD2 agrees at 9 bases. The germline gives CDR1 SGHKS, CDR2 YYEKEE (reference sequence). The junction had 12 bases not matched to a gene; V was cut back by 4 bases and J by 7 bases. The CDR3 length is 16 residues. The CDR3 sequence: CASSPTGGGAYNEQFF. The CDR3 DNA is TGTGCCAGCAGCCCCACTGGCGGGGGGGCGTATAATGAGCAGTTCTTC.

This rearrangement joins TRBV25-1 to TRBJ2-7, with TRBD1 as a possible D gene (6 bases). The CDR3 contains 13 residues. V was cut by 6 bases and J by 2 bases, with 11 bases left in between. Germline CDR1 and CDR2: MGHDK and SYGVNS. In DNA, the CDR3 is TGTGCCAGCAGGGGACATACTACCTACGAGCAGTACTTC. Translation: CASRGHTTYEQYF.

This chain connects TRBV10-3 to TRBJ1-4, with TRBD1 as a possible D gene (5 bases). CDR3 size: 15 residues. Germline loops: CDR1 ENHRY, CDR2 SYGVKD. Trimming left V 4 bases short and J 0 bases short, with 9 bases between. The CDR3 DNA is TGTGCCATCAGTGCAGACAGAACAACTAATGAAAAACTGTTTTTT. Translating it yields CAISADRTTNEKLFF.

V and J are TRBV28 and TRBJ2-2; the match to TRBD2 covers 15 bases. This CDR3 has 17 amino acids. V trimming: 5 bases; J trimming: 6 bases; junction bases outside the gene matches: 7. The germline CDR1 and CDR2 sequences are MDHEN and SYDVKM. The CDR3 sequence is CASSPWTSGGASGELFF. In nucleotides, the CDR3 is TGTGCCAGCAGTCCGTGGACTAGCGGGGGGGCGTCCGGGGAGCTGTTTTTT.

The chain employs TRBV13 and TRBJ2-7; perhaps TRBD2 as D (6 bases). CDR1 is PRHDT and CDR2 is FYEKMQ in the germline V gene (reference sequence). The germline V and J ends were trimmed by 3 bases and 1 base, with 13 bases remaining between them. The CDR3 covers 15 residues. The CDR3 DNA follows: TGTGCCAGCAGCTTTCAGGGACTGCTATCCTACGAGCAGTACTTC. Its protein product is CASSFQGLLSYEQYF.

This clone appeared a few times. The chain recombines TRBV7-9 with TRBJ2-7, with D perhaps matching TRBD1 (5 bases). This CDR3 is built from 14 residues. V was trimmed by 5 bases and J by 0 bases, leaving 11 bases between them. Germline V CDR1 and CDR2: SEHNR, FQNEAQ (reference sequence). CDR3 nucleotide sequence: TGTGCCAGCAGCGACAGAGACCTCTCCTACGAGCAGTACTTC. Protein sequence: CASSDRDLSYEQYF.

The rearrangement links TRBV6-5 to TRBJ1-1; 9 bases align to TRBD1. V shed 3 bases and J 5 bases; nucleotides not matched to a gene: 7. CDR1 is MNHEY and CDR2 is SVGAGI in the germline V gene. This CDR3 region has 15 residues. CDR3 nucleotides: TGTGCCAGCAGTTATCACAGGGGGCGCCGAACTGAAGCTTTCTTT. Amino acid sequence: CASSYHRGRRTEAFF.

The chain links TRBV19 to TRBJ2-1; 11 bases are a match to TRBD2. The CDR3 has 15 amino acids. Germline-derived CDR1 and CDR2 are LNHDA and SQIVND (reference sequence). Trimming cost V 5 bases and J 2 bases; bases outside gene matches: 2. CDR3: CASSATSGAYNEQFF. In DNA form, the CDR3 reads TGTGCCAGTAGTGCGACTAGCGGGGCCTACAATGAGCAGTTCTTC.

V gene TRBV28 combines with J gene TRBJ2-7; D might be TRBD2 (5 bases). CDR1 MDHEN and CDR2 SYDVKM come from the germline V gene. There are 13 residues in the CDR3. V was pared by 6 bases and J by 0 bases, with 9 bases between. The CDR3 sequence: CASSEGPSYEQYF. Written as DNA, the CDR3 is TGTGCCAGCAGCGAGGGTCCCTCCTACGAGCAGTACTTC.